This is a list of T cell receptor beta chains from one sample in a study of T cell responses to AZD1222 COVID-19 vaccine. Sequencing used immunoSEQ multiplex PCR; TCRdb keeps in-frame clones, though not all of them. The repertoire holds about 140,000 clones, with about 92% as singletons. The sample consisted of peripheral blood, taken 28 days after the second AZD1222 dose. The source of these receptors is an adult who received the AZD1222 COVID-19 vaccine. CDR3s include the opening cysteine and the closing phenylalanine or tryptophan. D genes are given only for firm matches. The size entry is marked missing in some rows and otherwise reads once, few, many or a size class.

v_call: TRBV4-3
clone_size: .
j_call: TRBJ2-1
d_call: .
cdr3_nt: TGCGCCAGCAGCCAAGATATTGGGAGTGGCTCCTACAATGAGCAGTTCTTC
cdr3_aa: CASSQDIGSGSYNEQFF

v_call: TRBV24-1
clone_size: .
j_call: TRBJ2-5
d_call: TRBD2
cdr3_nt: TGTGCCACCAGTACGACTAGCGGGAGCAGGGAGACCCAGTACTTC
cdr3_aa: CATSTTSGSRETQYF

v_call: TRBV2
clone_size: .
j_call: TRBJ2-5
d_call: .
cdr3_nt: TGTGCCAGCTTCCAAGAGACCCAGTACTTC
cdr3_aa: CASFQETQYF

v_call: TRBV11-3
clone_size: .
j_call: TRBJ2-3
d_call: .
cdr3_nt: TGTGCCAGCAGCTTTGCGGGATCGGGCACAGATACGCAGTATTTT
cdr3_aa: CASSFAGSGTDTQYF

v_call: TRBV18
clone_size: .
j_call: TRBJ1-2
d_call: .
cdr3_nt: TGTGCCAGCTCACCGACAGTGCCAAGCTATGGCTACACCTTC
cdr3_aa: CASSPTVPSYGYTF

v_call: TRBV28
clone_size: .
j_call: TRBJ1-5
d_call: .
cdr3_nt: TGTGCCAGCAGTACCGCTTGGATTGGGGGCAATCAGCCCCAGCATTTT
cdr3_aa: CASSTAWIGGNQPQHF

v_call: TRBV7-9
clone_size: .
j_call: TRBJ2-3
d_call: .
cdr3_nt: TGTGCCAGCGGACGCGGGGCTGTCACAGATACGCAGTATTTT
cdr3_aa: CASGRGAVTDTQYF

v_call: TRBV2
clone_size: .
j_call: TRBJ1-6
d_call: .
cdr3_nt: TGTGCCAGCAGTCAGAGCTCCTATAATTCACCCCTCCACTTT
cdr3_aa: CASSQSSYNSPLHF

v_call: TRBV5-6
clone_size: .
j_call: TRBJ2-7
d_call: .
cdr3_nt: TGTGCCAGCAGAGTGGAAGGAGCCTACGAGCAGTACTTC
cdr3_aa: CASRVEGAYEQYF

v_call: TRBV19
clone_size: .
j_call: TRBJ2-6
d_call: .
cdr3_nt: TGTGCCAGTAATTTAGAGAGCTCTGGGGCCAACGTCCTGACTTTC
cdr3_aa: CASNLESSGANVLTF

v_call: TRBV28
clone_size: .
j_call: TRBJ1-4
d_call: .
cdr3_nt: TGTGCCAGCAGTTTATTAGGGTCTAATGAAAAACTGTTTTTT
cdr3_aa: CASSLLGSNEKLFF

v_call: TRBV4-1
clone_size: .
j_call: TRBJ1-5
d_call: TRBD1
cdr3_nt: TGCGCCAGCAGTCACGTCCGGGACAGGGGTGGGAGGATTGGTCAGCCCCAGCATTTT
cdr3_aa: CASSHVRDRGGRIGQPQHF

v_call: TRBV6-6
clone_size: .
j_call: TRBJ2-2
d_call: TRBD2
cdr3_nt: TGTGCCAGCAGTCCACTAGCGGGAGGGTCGGGGGAGCTGTTTTTT
cdr3_aa: CASSPLAGGSGELFF

v_call: TRBV28
clone_size: .
j_call: TRBJ2-7
d_call: .
cdr3_nt: TGTGCCAGCAGTTTATACGGGCCGACCTACGAGCAGTACTTC
cdr3_aa: CASSLYGPTYEQYF

v_call: TRBV6-1
clone_size: .
j_call: TRBJ1-4
d_call: .
cdr3_nt: TGTGCCAGCAGTGACAGGGATAATGAAAAACTGTTTTTT
cdr3_aa: CASSDRDNEKLFF

v_call: TRBV6-5
clone_size: .
j_call: TRBJ1-2
d_call: .
cdr3_nt: TGTGCCAGCAGCCCGGGGGGTCCGGGCTACACCTTC
cdr3_aa: CASSPGGPGYTF

v_call: TRBV19
clone_size: .
j_call: TRBJ2-5
d_call: .
cdr3_nt: TGTGCCAGTAGTATAGGAGGCCGCCAAGAGACCCAGTACTTC
cdr3_aa: CASSIGGRQETQYF

v_call: TRBV7-2
clone_size: many
j_call: TRBJ2-7
d_call: .
cdr3_nt: TGTGCCAGCAGCTCCACAGGGTCAGCAGCCTACGAGCAGTACTTC
cdr3_aa: CASSSTGSAAYEQYF

v_call: TRBV3-1/TRBV3-2
clone_size: .
j_call: TRBJ2-1
d_call: .
cdr3_nt: TGTGCCAGCAGCCAAGTTCCGGTTGAGCAGTTCTTC
cdr3_aa: CASSQVPVEQFF

v_call: TRBV7-9
clone_size: .
j_call: TRBJ1-2
d_call: TRBD1
cdr3_nt: TGTGCCAGCAGCCTCGGGTCGACAGGGGAATTGGAGGGCTACACCTTC
cdr3_aa: CASSLGSTGELEGYTF

v_call: TRBV7-2
clone_size: .
j_call: TRBJ1-2
d_call: .
cdr3_nt: TGTGCCAGCAGCTTGTGGGACACCAGCAAGGGAGGCTACACCTTC
cdr3_aa: CASSLWDTSKGGYTF

v_call: TRBV6-5
clone_size: .
j_call: TRBJ2-7
d_call: .
cdr3_nt: TGTGCCAGCAGCCCCAAGGACAACTACGAGCAGTACTTC
cdr3_aa: CASSPKDNYEQYF

v_call: TRBV5-1
clone_size: .
j_call: TRBJ1-1
d_call: .
cdr3_nt: TGCGCCAGCAGCTTGGATGCAGAAGTTACTGAAGCTTTCTTT
cdr3_aa: CASSLDAEVTEAFF

v_call: TRBV19
clone_size: .
j_call: TRBJ2-6
d_call: TRBD1
cdr3_nt: TGTGCCAGTAGGACCGGGACAGGGGCTGGGGCCAACGTCCTGACTTTC
cdr3_aa: CASRTGTGAGANVLTF

v_call: TRBV7-9
clone_size: .
j_call: TRBJ1-1
d_call: .
cdr3_nt: TGTGCCAGCAGCGCCTCAACAGGAGTGAACACTGAAGCTTTCTTT
cdr3_aa: CASSASTGVNTEAFF

v_call: TRBV5-8
clone_size: .
j_call: TRBJ1-2
d_call: .
cdr3_nt: TGTGCCAGCAGCACGGCGACACAGGGTCACTATGGCTACACCTTC
cdr3_aa: CASSTATQGHYGYTF

v_call: TRBV4-1
clone_size: .
j_call: TRBJ2-7
d_call: .
cdr3_nt: TGCGCCAGCAGCCCTCTGATGGGCGAGCAGTACTTC
cdr3_aa: CASSPLMGEQYF

v_call: TRBV13
clone_size: once
j_call: TRBJ2-2
d_call: .
cdr3_nt: TGTGCCAGCAGCTTAGGCCCCAAGAACGGGGAGCTGTTTTTT
cdr3_aa: CASSLGPKNGELFF

v_call: TRBV19
clone_size: .
j_call: TRBJ2-1
d_call: TRBD1
cdr3_nt: TGTGCCAGTAGAGCCGCCGGGACAGGGGAACACAATGAGCAGTTCTTC
cdr3_aa: CASRAAGTGEHNEQFF

v_call: TRBV4-1
clone_size: .
j_call: TRBJ1-5
d_call: .
cdr3_nt: TGCGCCAGCAGCCAAGTCTTGGGGGCGGGTCAGCCCCAGCATTTT
cdr3_aa: CASSQVLGAGQPQHF

v_call: TRBV9
clone_size: .
j_call: TRBJ1-2
d_call: .
cdr3_nt: TGTGCCAGCAGCGTAGCAGGTGAGGGCTACACCTTC
cdr3_aa: CASSVAGEGYTF

v_call: TRBV7-2
clone_size: .
j_call: TRBJ2-7
d_call: TRBD1
cdr3_nt: TGTGCCAGCAGCTTAGGGACAGGCACTCCCTACGAGCAGTACTTC
cdr3_aa: CASSLGTGTPYEQYF

v_call: TRBV9
clone_size: .
j_call: TRBJ1-1
d_call: .
cdr3_nt: TGTGCCAGCAGCTTTGAGGGGCTGGGGAACACTGAAGCTTTCTTT
cdr3_aa: CASSFEGLGNTEAFF

v_call: TRBV19
clone_size: .
j_call: TRBJ2-5
d_call: TRBD1
cdr3_nt: TGTGCCAGTAGTACCGGGACAGGGAATAGAGAGACCCAGTACTTC
cdr3_aa: CASSTGTGNRETQYF

v_call: TRBV27
clone_size: .
j_call: TRBJ1-6
d_call: .
cdr3_nt: TGTGCCAGCAGTTCCCGTACGGGGGTTAGTTCACCCCTCCACTTT
cdr3_aa: CASSSRTGVSSPLHF

v_call: TRBV5-1
clone_size: .
j_call: TRBJ1-4
d_call: .
cdr3_nt: TGCGCCAGCAGCTTACTACAGGGCACTAATGAAAAACTGTTTTTT
cdr3_aa: CASSLLQGTNEKLFF